This T cell receptor (beta chain) is drawn from a study of CD4 T cells in relation to SARS-CoV-2 and coronaviruses. Study summary: After roughly ten days of antigen culture, PBMC TCR beta CDR3s were sequenced. No peptide or an HIV-1 Nef peptide pool served as negative control. Study observations and caveats: In around two thirds of donors, memory CD4+ clonotypes crossrecognized SARS-CoV-2 and at least one common cold coronavirus spike.

Profiled with immunoSEQ multiplex PCR; TCRdb holds only in-frame clones, not every one. The table includes about 19,000 clones, 81% detected once. Before the COVID-19 pandemic, during about 2010-2018, CD4+ T cells were taken from unexposed donors. The cells were cultured for 10 days before CD4+ T cells were isolated. As cell numbers allowed, unexposed-donor CD4+ T cells faced SARS-CoV-2 S/N and four cold-coronavirus spikes. About this clone itself: Its antigen is not known.

V lost 4 bases, J lost 3 bases, and 13 bases lay in between. The CDR3 extends over 16 amino acids. Per the germline V gene, CDR1 is MGHRA and CDR2 is YSYEKL. The chain links TRBV4-1 to TRBJ2-6, with D possibly being TRBD1 (6 bases). The clonotype was recovered from a human donor in good health. Sample: CD4+ T cells from PBMCs, cultured in vitro. CDR3 amino acids: CASSRDQGLGANVLTF. CDR3 nucleotide sequence: TGCGCCAGCAGCCGAGACCAGGGGCTTGGGGCCAACGTCCTGACTTTC.